This TCR beta chain comes out of a study of early T cells in non-severe SARS-CoV-2 infection. Study overall: The study sequenced bulk RNA from unsorted whole blood, with chains unpaired. Broader study findings: VDJdb matching skewed toward anti-spike CD8 responses, missing private and CD4 specificities.

Germline loops: CDR1 SQVTM, CDR2 ANQGSEA. The V and J ends lost 4 bases and 2 bases, in that order; junction bases with no gene match: 8. This CDR3 comprises 15 residues. This clonotype was seen repeatedly, ten times or more. Its antigen is unknown. Tagging with unique molecular identifiers was applied to individual cDNA molecules. In TCRdb, the 5' RACE reads were re-called with MiXCR into one record per CDR3 protein. The sample consists of about 77,000 distinct CDR3 sequences, 4.5% to 6% of them appearing once. This TCR came from an adult who was a healthcare worker with PCR-confirmed SARS-CoV-2 infection or an uninfected control (not recorded which). V gene TRBV29-1 combines with J gene TRBJ2-3; 8 positions agree with TRBD2. Sample: whole blood, taken at baseline. The CDR3 is CSVVDGRGDTDTQYF. For the CDR3, the DNA is TGCAGCGTTGTTGACGGGAGGGGAGACACAGATACGCAGTATTTT.